Listed below are T cell receptor beta chains from one sample, sequenced in a study of shared clonotypes between healthy human individuals. TCRdb keeps only in-frame clones here, not all; method: immunoSEQ multiplex PCR. The sample includes around 2.5 million clones, 80% to 95% seen only once; the top ten take about 0.38%. Sequenced input: naive CD4+ T cells from PBMCs. These TCRs come from a man younger than 30 in good health. Some clones in this sample may be carry-over from other donors' samples. The CDR3 runs from the conserved cysteine through the conserved F or W. The D gene is left open where the match is weak. The listing skips clone size in some rows; elsewhere it reads once, few, many or a size class.

j_call | clone_size | v_call | d_call | cdr3_aa | cdr3_nt
TRBJ2-3 | once | TRBV7-3 | TRBD2 | CASTTGRGAIDTQYF | TGTGCCAGCACCACCGGGCGGGGGGCAATAGATACGCAGTATTTT
TRBJ2-2 | NA | TRBV7-3 | TRBD2 | CASSLWTSGSHTGELFF | TGTGCCAGCAGCCTTTGGACTAGCGGGTCTCACACCGGGGAGCTGTTTTTT
TRBJ1-1 | NA | TRBV18 | NA | CASSRDTSDTEAFF | TGTGCCAGCTCACGGGACACTAGCGACACTGAAGCTTTCTTT
TRBJ2-1 | NA | TRBV6-6 | NA | CASSRTENEQFF | TGTGCCAGCAGTAGGACTGAAAATGAGCAGTTCTTC
TRBJ1-5 | NA | TRBV30 | NA | CAWNTGGNQPQHF | TGTGCCTGGAATACGGGGGGGAATCAGCCCCAGCATTTT
TRBJ2-1 | NA | TRBV4-3 | NA | CASSQESGRGAHNEQFF | TGCGCCAGCAGCCAAGAATCTGGTAGAGGAGCGCACAATGAGCAGTTCTTC
TRBJ2-2 | NA | TRBV15 | NA | CATSRSRRDTGELFF | TGTGCCACCAGCAGATCACGGAGGGACACCGGGGAGCTGTTTTTT
TRBJ1-2 | NA | TRBV19 | TRBD1 | CASSTPRTGDYGYTF | TGTGCCAGTAGTACCCCCCGGACAGGCGACTATGGCTACACCTTC
TRBJ2-7 | NA | TRBV5-1 | TRBD1 | CASSPPWTGRDEQYF | TGCGCCAGCAGCCCACCCTGGACAGGGCGGGACGAGCAGTACTTC
TRBJ1-4 | NA | TRBV28 | TRBD1 | CASSLGSGQGGEKLFF | TGTGCCAGCAGTTTAGGGTCCGGACAGGGTGGAGAAAAACTGTTTTTT
TRBJ2-5 | NA | TRBV2 | TRBD2 | CASSAGLAGIQETQYF | TGTGCCAGCAGTGCGGGACTAGCGGGGATCCAAGAGACCCAGTACTTC
TRBJ1-2 | NA | TRBV9 | NA | CASSVGGTNYGYTF | TGTGCCAGCAGCGTAGGGGGAACTAACTATGGCTACACCTTC
TRBJ2-7 | NA | TRBV5-4 | NA | CASSFQGTFTQALYF | TGTGCCAGCAGCTTCCAGGGGACGTTCACACAAGCCCTATACTTC
TRBJ2-3 | NA | TRBV7-2 | TRBD2 | CASSFAGRAPDTQYF | TGTGCCAGCAGCTTTGCCGGGAGGGCCCCAGATACGCAGTATTTT
TRBJ2-1 | NA | TRBV14 | TRBD2 | CASSPRRTSGRHEQFF | TGTGCCAGCAGCCCCCGTCGGACTAGCGGGAGACATGAGCAGTTCTTC
TRBJ2-7 | NA | TRBV6-6 | NA | CASSYGGTEQYF | TGTGCCAGCAGTTACGGGGGGACCGAGCAGTACTTC
TRBJ2-1 | NA | TRBV20-1 | NA | CSASYEQFF | TGCAGTGCTAGTTATGAGCAGTTCTTC
TRBJ2-7 | NA | TRBV11-2 | NA | CASSLGPGTDSYEQYF | TGTGCCAGCAGCTTAGGTCCCGGGACTGATTCCTACGAGCAGTACTTC
TRBJ1-5 | NA | TRBV6-1 | TRBD1 | CASLQGVNNQPQHF | TGTGCCAGCCTACAGGGGGTGAACAATCAGCCCCAGCATTTT
TRBJ2-3 | NA | TRBV10-1 | TRBD2 | CASSDLGGLAERDPSTDTQYF | TGCGCCAGCAGTGATTTAGGGGGACTAGCGGAGCGGGACCCTAGCACAGATACGCAGTATTTT
TRBJ1-1 | NA | TRBV6-5 | NA | CASSWVKNTEAFF | TGTGCCAGCAGTTGGGTCAAGAACACTGAAGCTTTCTTT
TRBJ2-1 | NA | TRBV19 | TRBD1 | CASWAGTGFNEQFF | TGTGCCAGTTGGGCCGGGACAGGGTTTAATGAGCAGTTCTTC
TRBJ1-2 | NA | TRBV28 | TRBD1 | CATEGQGANGYTF | TGTGCCACCGAGGGACAGGGGGCGAATGGCTACACCTTC
TRBJ1-3 | NA | TRBV2 | NA | CASRVAGNTIYF | TGTGCCAGCCGGGTTGCTGGAAACACCATATATTTT
TRBJ2-1 | NA | TRBV4-1 | NA | CASMKVGGNEQFF | TGCGCCAGCATGAAAGTGGGGGGCAATGAGCAGTTCTTC